Given below is one T cell receptor (beta chain) in context. Assay used: immunoSEQ multiplex PCR; TCRdb lists only in-frame clones, some missing. The sample has around 200,000 clones, 86% seen once. Germline assignment: CDR1 SEHNR and CDR2 FQNEAQ (reference sequence). V gave up 5 bases and J gave up 7 bases, with 17 bases separating them. The CDR3 sequence is 14 residues long. The sample comes from a study of blood T cell repertoires in COVID-19. Cohorts were assigned according to the clinical history that participants reported. The sequenced material came from PBMCs or T cells enriched from blood (not recorded which). The sequence came from a woman in her 30s who had been exposed to COVID-19. V usage is TRBV7-9 and J usage is TRBJ1-2; maybe TRBD1 (5 bases). CDR3 sequence (DNA): TGTGCCAGCAGCGGTCAGGGATCATCTTCTGGCTACACCTTC. This gives the protein CASSGQGSSSGYTF.